One sample yielded the 17 T cell receptor beta chains listed below, sequenced in a study of T cells in Graves' hyperthyroidism and ophthalmopathy. Amplification of TCR beta CDR3 regions used RNA as the template. When the TCR CDR3 underwent first-round RT-PCR, the HTBI primer set was used. A single record per CDR3 protein comes from TCRdb applying MiXCR to the multiplex PCR reads. The sample records approximately 600,000 distinct CDR3 sequences, around 20% being singletons. The source material was blood. The receptors derive from a young man with Graves' ophthalmopathy.

There are a few counts of this clonotype. This sequence joins TRBV5-4 and TRBJ2-6, with 8 bases fitting TRBD1. V trimming: 5 bases; J trimming: 1 base; junction bases outside the gene matches: 5. The CDR3 contains 16 residues. Germline-derived CDR1 and CDR2 are SGHNT and YYREEE (reference sequence). DNA of the CDR3: TGTGCCAGCAGTCTACAGGGGGGTTCTGGGGCCAACGTCCTGACTTTC. Protein sequence: CASSLQGGSGANVLTF.

This clonotype was found a few times. The J gene is TRBJ2-1, the V gene TRBV10-3; 12 nucleotides align to TRBD2. V lost 3 bases, J lost 0 bases, and 9 bases stayed unmatched. Germline values: CDR1 ENHRY, CDR2 SYGVKD. The CDR3 extends over 19 amino acids. The CDR3 region is CAISERLAGGTSSYNEQFF. The CDR3, as DNA: TGTGCCATCAGTGAACGTCTAGCGGGAGGGACCAGCTCCTACAATGAGCAGTTCTTC.

The V and J genes are TRBV4-1 and TRBJ2-1; unclear D gene. V lost 1 base and J 9 bases, leaving 13 bases between the germline ends. This CDR3 has 14 residues. CDR1 MGHRA and CDR2 YSYEKL come from the germline V gene. Here the CDR3 DNA reads TGCGCCAGCAGCCAAGCGGTCCGCGGCGGTGAGCAGTTCTTC. Translated: CASSQAVRGGEQFF.

The rearrangement joins TRBV10-2 to TRBJ2-1; perhaps TRBD2 as D (6 bases). The CDR3 has 13 residues. The germline V gene has CDR1 WSHSY and CDR2 SAAADI. The V end was cut by 6 bases, the J end by 7 bases, with 13 bases between. This CDR3 reads CASSRRELNEQFF. For the CDR3, the DNA is TGCGCCAGCAGCAGGAGGGAACTAAATGAGCAGTTCTTC.

Remarks on this clonotype: An end of the junction differs from the germline gene, which may be a read error. The chain joins TRBV3-1 to TRBJ2-5, with TRBD2 identical over 12 bases. The germline CDR1 and CDR2 sequences are LGHDT and YNNKEL (reference sequence). This CDR3 spans 16 amino acids. DNA of the CDR3: TGTGCCGGCAGCCCGCGAGGGACTAGCGGGTTGGAGACCCAGTACTTC. Its protein product is CAGSPRGTSGLETQYF.

V and J are TRBV19 and TRBJ1-5; D remains unclear. The CDR3 is 15 amino acids. Germline CDR1 LNHDA, CDR2 SQIVND (reference sequence). V gave up 6 bases and J gave up 1 base, with 13 bases separating them. The CDR3 DNA reads as TGTGCCAGTAGCCTCTGGCCAGAGAGCAATCAGCCCCAGCATTTT. As protein: CASSLWPESNQPQHF.

This clonotype was found a few times. The chain uses TRBV28 and TRBJ2-1; the D gene is possibly TRBD1 (5 bases). Germline loops: CDR1 MDHEN, CDR2 SYDVKM. This CDR3 has 14 amino acids. With 3 bases removed from V and 6 bases from J, the gap between germline ends came to 12 bases. The DNA for the CDR3 is TGTGCCAGCAGTTTCCAGGGAAGAGGCAATGAGCAGTTCTTC. It translates to CASSFQGRGNEQFF.

The gene calls are TRBV4-1 and TRBJ2-7; tentative D call: TRBD2 (5 bases). The V gene's germline CDR1 is MGHRA and CDR2 YSYEKL. The germline V and J ends were trimmed by 4 bases and 3 bases, with 16 bases remaining between them. The CDR3 has 15 amino acids. CDR3 protein: CASSPLTGRFYEQYF. CDR3 coding DNA: TGCGCCAGCAGCCCGTTGACTGGGAGATTCTACGAGCAGTACTTC.

This clonotype was observed a few times. V gene TRBV11-1 combines with J gene TRBJ2-5; 7 bases agree with TRBD1. Per germline, CDR1 SGHAT and CDR2 FQDESV (reference sequence). The CDR3 has 15 amino acids. With 2 bases clipped from V and 1 base from J, the junction kept 4 bases outside the gene matches. CDR3 DNA sequence: TGTGCCAGCAGCTTAATTCAGGGGGTCCAAGAGACCCAGTACTTC. This translates into CASSLIQGVQETQYF.

V usage is TRBV6-5 and J usage is TRBJ1-5; no clear D gene. Trimming left V 4 bases short and J 6 bases short, with 16 bases between. This CDR3 region has 15 residues. Germline CDR1 MNHEY, CDR2 SVGAGI. CDR3 sequence: CASSFVRRSGQPQHF. CDR3 DNA sequence: TGTGCCAGCAGTTTCGTCAGGCGGTCGGGTCAGCCCCAGCATTTT.

This clonotype was counted at least ten times. This chain uses TRBV28 with TRBJ1-1, with unresolved D. V was clipped by 5 bases and J by 5 bases, with 12 bases between them. Germline V lookup: CDR1 MDHEN, CDR2 SYDVKM. The CDR3 is 13 residues long. CDR3 nucleotide sequence: TGTGCCAGCAGTGTTTATGTTTCTACTGAAGCTTTCTTT. Its protein product is CASSVYVSTEAFF.

This clonotype occurred a few times. The V and J genes are TRBV6-9 and TRBJ1-1; 12 bases agree with TRBD1. In germline, CDR1 is MNHGY, CDR2 SVAAGI. V dropped 2 bases and J dropped 5; count of bases not matched to a gene: 21. The CDR3 consists of 21 residues. The CDR3 nucleotides read TGTGCCAGCAGTTATCCCCTCCCGGGACAGGGGGCGCTTAAGCTGGATACTGAAGCTTTCTTT. This translates into CASSYPLPGQGALKLDTEAFF.

About this clonotype: A read error may explain this, as a much larger clone is one base away. V usage is TRBV6-1 and J usage is TRBJ2-1; D is undetermined. CDR3 length: 13 amino acids. CDR1 and CDR2 from the germline V gene are MNHNS and SASEGT. The CDR3 DNA reads as TGTGCCAGCAGCCTCCAACTCAACAATGGGCAGTTCTTC. As protein: CASSLQLNNGQFF.

Points on this clonotype: Given a much more abundant clone one base away, this may be a read error. The rearrangement joins TRBV11-2 to TRBJ2-7, with unresolved D. The CDR3 is 14 residues long. Trimming left V 7 bases short and J 1 base short, with 14 bases between. Looked up from germline, CDR1 is SGHAT and CDR2 is FQNNGV. CDR3 in amino acids: CASTIGRISYEQYF. The CDR3 coding sequence is TGTGCCAGCACCATAGGGCGGATATCCTACGAGCAGTACTTC.

This clonotype was seen a handful of times. J is TRBJ2-5 and V is TRBV6-6; 8 bases line up with TRBD1. Trimming cost V 0 bases and J 1 base; bases outside gene matches: 4. Germline-derived CDR1 and CDR2 are MNHNY and SVGAGI (reference sequence). This CDR3 comprises 16 residues. The CDR3 sequence: CASSYSRDRTQETQYF. For the CDR3, the DNA is TGTGCCAGCAGTTACTCGCGGGACAGGACCCAAGAGACCCAGTACTTC.

The V gene is TRBV11-2, the J gene TRBJ2-7, with D possibly TRBD2 on 5 matching bases. V gave up 6 bases and J gave up 7 bases, with 19 bases separating them. CDR1 is SGHAT and CDR2 is FQNNGV in the germline V gene. The CDR3 sequence is 14 residues long. Written as DNA, the CDR3 is TGTGCCAGCAGACTAGGACTGGTGGTAAAGGAGCAGTACTTC. Translated, it gives CASRLGLVVKEQYF.

This clonotype was detected many times. The chain carries TRBV7-9 and TRBJ1-1; TRBD1 is a possible D gene (6 bases). CDR1 and CDR2 (germline): SEHNR, FQNEAQ (reference sequence). Trimming shortened V by 1 base and J by 11 bases, and 14 bases separated the two germline ends. There are 13 residues in the CDR3. The CDR3 DNA follows: TGTGCCAGCAGCTTAGAACAGGGATCCTGGGCTTTCTTT. Residues: CASSLEQGSWAFF. The entire variable domain, with the rest obtained from reference TRBV7-9 and TRBJ1-1, is as follows: DTGVSQNPRHKITKRGQNVTFRCDPISEHNRLYWYRQTLGQGPEFLTYFQNEAQLEKSRLLSDRFSAERPKGSFSTLEIQRTEQGDSAMYLCASSLEQGSWAFFGQGTRLTVV.